The rows below give T cell receptor beta chains drawn from one sample of a study of control samples from healthy donors and cancer patients. Repertoires were generated with immunoSEQ multiplex PCR, while TCRdb's copy carries only in-frame clones and drops some. Among about 94,000 clones listed, roughly nine tenths were seen once. The sample comprised blood. The receptors were sampled from a woman in her 50s in good health. Both conserved end residues are part of each CDR3. A D gene is named only where the DNA matches it firmly. Clone sizes are given selectively: once, few, many, or a class where the clone is expanded.

TRBJ1-2 . TRBV28 TRBD1 CASRGTGTGGFYGYTF TGTGCCAGCAGGGGAACCGGGACAGGGGGTTTCTATGGCTACACCTTC
TRBJ2-3 . TRBV7-2 . CASSRSPHTQYF TGTGCCAGCAGCCGTTCTCCCCATACGCAGTATTTT
TRBJ2-7 . TRBV4-3 TRBD2 CASSQGLAGGDYEQYF TGCGCCAGCAGCCAAGGATTGGCGGGGGGGGACTACGAGCAGTACTTC
TRBJ1-6 . TRBV18 TRBD1 CASSPVTGNNSPLHF TGTGCCAGCTCCCCAGTGACAGGGAATAATTCACCCCTCCACTTT
TRBJ2-3 . TRBV7-2 . CASSLSADTQYF TGTGCCAGCAGCTTAAGCGCAGATACGCAGTATTTT
TRBJ1-6 . TRBV28 . CASSFPGDKLASPLHF TGTGCCAGCAGTTTTCCGGGGGATAAGTTAGCGTCACCCCTCCACTTT
TRBJ1-4 . TRBV5-4 TRBD1 CASSLDRGGEKLFF TGTGCCAGCAGCTTGGACAGGGGAGGTGAAAAACTGTTTTTT
TRBJ1-1 . TRBV12-3/TRBV12-4 . CASSFSTEAFF TGTGCCAGCAGTTTTAGCACTGAAGCTTTCTTT
TRBJ1-2 . TRBV5-4 TRBD1 CASSLGGTGGAGGYTF TGTGCCAGCAGCTTGGGAGGGACAGGGGGCGCCGGTGGCTACACCTTC
TRBJ1-1 . TRBV6-5 . CASGSQGYTEAFF TGTGCCAGCGGCTCTCAGGGGTACACTGAAGCTTTCTTT
TRBJ2-6 . TRBV4-2 TRBD2 CASSQEMRTSGRSGANVLTF TGTGCCAGCAGCCAAGAAATGAGAACTAGCGGGAGATCTGGGGCCAACGTCCTGACTTTC
TRBJ2-7 . TRBV29-1 TRBD1 CSALRGDRVNEQYF TGCAGCGCTCTCAGGGGGGACAGGGTAAACGAGCAGTACTTC
TRBJ2-7 once TRBV12-3/TRBV12-4 . CASRPRVGYEQYF TGTGCCAGCAGACCTAGGGTAGGCTACGAGCAGTACTTC
TRBJ2-1 once TRBV5-6 TRBD2 CASSLYSGSLEQFF TGTGCCAGCAGCTTGTACAGCGGGAGTCTTGAGCAGTTCTTC
TRBJ1-6 . TRBV6-6 . CASSYSPGDSPLHF TGTGCCAGCAGTTACTCGCCAGGGGATTCACCCCTCCACTTT
TRBJ2-3 . TRBV5-1 TRBD2 CASSQGLAGGIDTQYF TGCGCCAGCAGCCAAGGACTAGCGGGAGGAATAGATACGCAGTATTTT
TRBJ2-3 . TRBV6-5 TRBD2 CASSYGPSGRDTQYF TGTGCCAGCAGTTATGGGCCTAGCGGGAGAGATACGCAGTATTTT
TRBJ1-1 many TRBV5-1 . CASSSTTGNTEAFF TGCGCCAGCAGCTCGACAACAGGTAACACTGAAGCTTTCTTT
TRBJ2-1 . TRBV7-9 TRBD1 CASIYLGQPRSYNEQFF TGTGCCAGCATCTATTTGGGACAGCCACGCTCCTACAATGAGCAGTTCTTC
TRBJ2-3 . TRBV28 . CASSLSEWGLNTQYF TGTGCCAGCAGCCTCTCCGAATGGGGACTCAATACGCAGTATTTT
TRBJ2-5 . TRBV5-4 . CASSATRGGETQYF TGTGCCAGCAGCGCAACTAGGGGGGGTGAGACCCAGTACTTC
TRBJ2-2 . TRBV5-4 TRBD1 CASSLGQGYDTGELFF TGTGCCAGCAGCTTAGGACAGGGGTACGACACCGGGGAGCTGTTTTTT
TRBJ2-5 . TRBV11-3 TRBD2 CASSFGAGGAETQYF TGTGCCAGCAGCTTCGGGGCGGGAGGGGCGGAGACCCAGTACTTC
TRBJ1-4 few TRBV9 TRBD1 CASSVGQGSEKLFF TGTGCCAGCAGCGTAGGACAGGGGAGCGAAAAACTGTTTTTT
TRBJ1-2 . TRBV28 . CASSIGLRSGRVYGYTF TGTGCCAGCAGTATTGGGCTTCGTTCGGGGAGGGTTTATGGCTACACCTTC
TRBJ1-5 . TRBV11-1 . CASSLGGAGQPQHF TGTGCCAGCAGCTTGGGGGGCGCGGGGCAGCCCCAGCATTTT
TRBJ1-1 once TRBV5-5 TRBD1 CASSLGGTGRIFF TGTGCCAGCAGCTTGGGGGGGACAGGGCGGATTTTCTTT
TRBJ2-3 . TRBV12-5 TRBD1 CASTGVPPDTQYF TGTGCTAGTACAGGGGTGCCCCCAGATACGCAGTATTTT
TRBJ1-4 . TRBV5-1 . CASSRFTGEKLFF TGCGCCAGCAGCCGGTTCACAGGAGAAAAACTGTTTTTT
TRBJ2-2 . TRBV7-2 TRBD1 CASSRQGAGTAGELFF TGTGCCAGCAGCCGGCAGGGGGCAGGGACCGCCGGGGAGCTGTTTTTT
TRBJ1-2 few TRBV5-6 . CASSPGGGSYTF TGTGCCAGCAGCCCCGGAGGGGGAAGCTACACCTTC
TRBJ2-1 . TRBV9 TRBD1 CASSVVGQGANEQFF TGTGCCAGCAGCGTAGTGGGACAGGGGGCGAATGAGCAGTTCTTC
TRBJ1-1 . TRBV6-5 TRBD1 CASSYRRQGASEAFF TGTGCCAGCAGTTACAGGCGACAGGGGGCATCTGAAGCTTTCTTT
TRBJ2-1 . TRBV10-3 TRBD2 CAIRGLAGGNLDEQFF TGTGCCATCAGGGGACTAGCGGGGGGGAATTTAGATGAGCAGTTCTTC
TRBJ2-7 . TRBV28 . CASSLVGLLTYEQYF TGTGCCAGCAGTTTAGTGGGCCTTTTAACCTACGAGCAGTACTTC
TRBJ2-7 . TRBV5-5 . CASSFVQSYEQYF TGTGCCAGCAGCTTTGTACAGAGCTACGAGCAGTACTTC
TRBJ1-1 . TRBV9 . CASSVGSGTEAFF TGTGCCAGCAGCGTAGGGTCGGGAACTGAAGCTTTCTTT
TRBJ1-6 . TRBV10-3 TRBD1 CAISEQGASYNSPLHF TGTGCCATCAGTGAACAGGGGGCTTCCTATAATTCACCCCTCCACTTT
TRBJ2-1 . TRBV6-5 . CASSYADSYNEQFF TGTGCCAGCAGTTACGCCGACAGTTACAATGAGCAGTTCTTC
TRBJ2-5 . TRBV7-7 . CASSLGGPTQETQYF TGTGCCAGCAGCTTGGGGGGGCCGACCCAAGAGACCCAGTACTTC
TRBJ2-1 . TRBV24-1 . CATSDPTRGSSYNEQFF TGTGCCACCAGTGATCCTACTAGGGGTAGCTCCTACAATGAGCAGTTCTTC
TRBJ1-4 few TRBV19 . CASTRYEKLFF TGTGCCAGTACCCGGTATGAAAAACTGTTTTTT
TRBJ2-3 . TRBV12-5 TRBD2 CASAPPPGLAGRADTQYF TGTGCTAGTGCCCCCCCTCCGGGACTAGCGGGGAGGGCAGATACGCAGTATTTT
TRBJ2-7 . TRBV5-1 . CASSLAPQESIYEQYF TGCGCCAGCAGCTTGGCCCCCCAGGAGTCAATATACGAGCAGTACTTC
TRBJ1-1 . TRBV5-6 . CASSLLSSTEAFF TGTGCCAGCAGCTTGTTGTCAAGCACTGAAGCTTTCTTT
TRBJ2-7 . TRBV28 . CASSLRSPQGQEQYF TGTGCCAGCAGTTTACGCTCCCCCCAGGGACAAGAGCAGTACTTC
TRBJ2-1 . TRBV9 . CASTGDFDNEQFF TGTGCCAGCACCGGGGATTTCGACAATGAGCAGTTCTTC
TRBJ2-1 few TRBV19 . CATRAGQASRHNEQFF TGTGCCACTCGAGCGGGCCAGGCTTCGCGGCACAATGAGCAGTTCTTC
TRBJ2-3 . TRBV9 . CASSAALLEESDTQYF TGTGCCAGCAGCGCCGCCCTTTTGGAGGAGTCAGATACGCAGTATTTT
TRBJ2-1 . TRBV7-9 TRBD2 CASSFGSGGNEQFF TGTGCCAGCAGCTTCGGAAGCGGGGGCAATGAGCAGTTCTTC
TRBJ1-5 . TRBV7-8 . CASSLDRGPPQHF TGTGCCAGCAGCTTAGATAGGGGCCCGCCCCAGCATTTT
TRBJ2-3 . TRBV5-5 . CASSLISDTQYF TGTGCCAGCAGCTTGATCTCTGATACGCAGTATTTT
TRBJ1-4 . TRBV2 . CASSPDRTNEKLFF TGTGCCAGCAGTCCAGACAGGACGAATGAAAAACTGTTTTTT
TRBJ1-2 . TRBV12-3/TRBV12-4 . CASSPDIYYGYTF TGTGCCAGCAGTCCGGACATTTACTATGGCTACACCTTC
TRBJ2-7 once TRBV25-1 TRBD2 CASTSGGLSEQYF TGTGCCAGCACTAGCGGGGGGTTGAGCGAGCAGTACTTC
TRBJ2-7 once TRBV10-2 TRBD1 CASRDRGLDEQYF TGCGCCAGCAGGGACAGGGGGTTGGACGAGCAGTACTTC
TRBJ2-6 . TRBV4-3 . CASSQDRAGFGANVLTF TGCGCCAGCAGCCAAGATCGGGCAGGGTTCGGGGCCAACGTCCTGACTTTC
TRBJ1-5 . TRBV6-4 . CASSVEVNQPQHF TGTGCCAGCAGTGTCGAGGTAAATCAGCCCCAGCATTTT
TRBJ2-2 . TRBV9 TRBD1 CASSVYGTGFNFANTGELFF TGTGCCAGCAGCGTATACGGGACAGGGTTCAATTTCGCGAACACCGGGGAGCTGTTTTTT